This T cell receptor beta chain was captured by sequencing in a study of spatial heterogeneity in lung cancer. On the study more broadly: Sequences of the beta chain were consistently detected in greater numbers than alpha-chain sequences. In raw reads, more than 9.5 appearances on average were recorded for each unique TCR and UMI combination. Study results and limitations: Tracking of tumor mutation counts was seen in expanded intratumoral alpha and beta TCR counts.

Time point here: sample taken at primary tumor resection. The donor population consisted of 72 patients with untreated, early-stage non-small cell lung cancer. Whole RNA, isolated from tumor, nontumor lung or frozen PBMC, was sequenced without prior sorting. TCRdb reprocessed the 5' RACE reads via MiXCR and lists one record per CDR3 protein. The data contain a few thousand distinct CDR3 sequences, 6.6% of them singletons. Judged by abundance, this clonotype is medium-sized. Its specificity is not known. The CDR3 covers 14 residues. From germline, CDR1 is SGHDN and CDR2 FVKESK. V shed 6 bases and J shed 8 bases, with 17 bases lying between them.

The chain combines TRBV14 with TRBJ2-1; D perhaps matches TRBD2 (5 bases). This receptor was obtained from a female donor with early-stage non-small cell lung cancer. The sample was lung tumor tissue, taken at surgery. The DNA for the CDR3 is TGTGCCAGCAGGCTCTCCGGGGAAAGCTATGAGCAGTTCTTC. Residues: CASRLSGESYEQFF.